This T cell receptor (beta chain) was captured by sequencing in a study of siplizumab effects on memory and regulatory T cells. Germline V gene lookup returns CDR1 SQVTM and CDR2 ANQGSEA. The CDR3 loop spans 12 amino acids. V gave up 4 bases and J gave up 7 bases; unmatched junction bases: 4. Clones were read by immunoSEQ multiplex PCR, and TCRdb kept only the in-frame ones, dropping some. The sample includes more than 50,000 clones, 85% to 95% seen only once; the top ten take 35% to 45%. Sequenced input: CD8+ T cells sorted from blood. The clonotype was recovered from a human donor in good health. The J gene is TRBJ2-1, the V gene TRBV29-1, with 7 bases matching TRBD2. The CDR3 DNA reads TGCAGCGTTGGGGGGAGGGTGAATGAGCAGTTCTTC. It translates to CSVGGRVNEQFF.